This TCR beta chain was identified in a study of blood T cell repertoires in COVID-19. Authors' processing steps: It was from reference gene primer amplification that nucleated cell counts were estimated. Some clones are missing from TCRdb's copy, which holds only in-frame ones; the method was immunoSEQ multiplex PCR. V, J and clone size are those of that table, while D and trimming were read from the DNA. This table holds about 490,000 clones, roughly 85% found once. Germline CDR1 reads MNHEY; CDR2 reads SVGAGI. This CDR3 region has 13 residues. V lost 6 bases, J lost 4 bases, and 10 bases lay in between. This clone is a singleton in its sample.

The sample taken for sequencing was peripheral blood. The sequence was obtained from a human donor in a cohort sampled during active COVID-19. The chain is built from TRBV6-5 and TRBJ2-1; D gene uncertain. The CDR3 sequence is CASRSVVYNEQFF. DNA for the CDR3: TGTGCCAGCAGGTCCGTTGTTTACAATGAGCAGTTCTTC.